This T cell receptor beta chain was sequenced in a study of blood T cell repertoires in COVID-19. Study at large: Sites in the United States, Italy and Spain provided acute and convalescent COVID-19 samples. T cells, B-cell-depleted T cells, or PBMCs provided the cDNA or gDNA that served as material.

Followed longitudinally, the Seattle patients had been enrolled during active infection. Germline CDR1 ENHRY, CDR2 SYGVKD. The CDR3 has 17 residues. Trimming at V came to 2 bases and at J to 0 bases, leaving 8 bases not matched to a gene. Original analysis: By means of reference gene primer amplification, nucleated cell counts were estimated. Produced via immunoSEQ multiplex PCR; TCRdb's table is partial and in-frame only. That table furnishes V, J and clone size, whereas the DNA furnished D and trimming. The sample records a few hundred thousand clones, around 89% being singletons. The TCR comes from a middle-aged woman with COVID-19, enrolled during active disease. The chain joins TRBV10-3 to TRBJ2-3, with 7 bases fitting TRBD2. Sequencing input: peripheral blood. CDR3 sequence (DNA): TGTGCCATCAGTGAGCAGGGTCTAGCGGCTAGCACAGATACGCAGTATTTT. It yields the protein CAISEQGLAASTDTQYF.